This T cell receptor (beta chain) was sequenced in a study of blood T cell repertoires in COVID-19. Looking at the study overall: Acute and convalescent COVID-19 specimens originated in the United States, Italy and Spain. The cDNA or gDNA used as material had been derived from T cells, B-cell-depleted T cells, or PBMCs.

Original processing methods: Estimation of nucleated cell counts relied on the amplification of reference gene primers. Here immunoSEQ multiplex PCR was the method, and the copy in TCRdb shows in-frame clones only, minus some. V, J and clone size are taken as reported in that table, and D and trimming were inferred from the DNA itself. This repertoire shows some 83,000 clones, about 80% found once; its top ten account for around 10%. Trimming cost V 6 bases and J 9 bases, with 21 bases left between them. CDR3 size: 15 residues. Per germline, CDR1 MNHEY and CDR2 SMNVEV (reference sequence). This clone was counted a few times.

Sequenced material: peripheral blood. The source of this sequence is a man aged 50 to 60 with acute or convalescent COVID-19. The chain uses TRBV27 and TRBJ1-5, with D maybe TRBD1 (5 bases). The CDR3 DNA sequence: TGTGCCAGCAGAGGGGAGAACAGCGGGCCGTGGCCCCAGCATTTT. As protein: CASRGENSGPWPQHF.